This T cell receptor beta chain was sequenced in a study of cytomegalovirus exposure and HLA in healthy donors. V lost 1 base, J lost 5 bases, and 8 bases lay in between. This CDR3 is 13 amino acids long. From germline, CDR1 is SGHTA and CDR2 FQGTGA. Details on this clone: Its antigen is as yet unknown.

The study, taken as a whole, reports: Judged likely to be a sequencing artifact was a cluster of highly shared sequence variants.

The study ran its PCR with 60 Vbeta and 13 Jbeta primers. Here immunoSEQ multiplex PCR was the method, and the copy in TCRdb shows in-frame clones only, minus some. This table has approximately 45,000 clones, about 78% appearing once. Source material: PBMCs. The sequence was obtained from a woman between 25 and 40 years old in good health and CMV-seronegative. The J gene is TRBJ2-5, the V gene TRBV7-3, with a tentative D call TRBD2 (5 bases). Here the CDR3 reads CASSLNQRETQYF. The DNA for the CDR3 is TGTGCCAGCAGCTTAAATCAGCGGGAGACCCAGTACTTC.